This TCR beta chain was documented in a study of memory CD4+ T cells and cytomegalovirus serostatus. Study-level background: This sample comes from healthy Belgian adults, eight or nine CMV seropositive, about 25 seronegative. Study outcomes and limitations: Of 150 to 200 reported CMV TCRbeta sequences, 60 to 85 were found in memory CD4+ repertoires. Repertoires predicted CMV serostatus with median bootstrapped AUC of roughly 0.95.

This clone came up a few times. The antigen remains unidentified. Single viable CD3+CD4+CD8-CD45RO+ cells were sorted as the memory CD4+ T cells. The V gene end was trimmed by 7 bases and the J gene end by 7 bases; junction bases not matched to a gene: 10. From germline, CDR1 is MDHEN and CDR2 SYDVKM. CDR3 length equals 14 residues. How the authors handled the data: Out-of-frame sequences were removed, leaving around 2.2 million distinct TCRbeta sequences. Assay used: immunoSEQ multiplex PCR; TCRdb lists only in-frame clones, some missing. That table furnishes V, J and clone size, whereas the DNA furnished D and trimming. The sample lists about 92,000 clones, under 90% occurring once.

The chain combines TRBV28 with TRBJ1-2; 9 bases map to TRBD1. This sequence was found in an adult in good health and CMV-seropositive. Material for sequencing was memory CD4+ T cells from blood. CDR3 protein: CASTPGDRDGGYTF. CDR3 DNA sequence: TGTGCCAGCACTCCCGGGGACAGGGACGGTGGCTACACCTTC.